The next 16 T cell receptor beta chains were all read from a single sample in a study of a mutant IDH1 vaccine in newly diagnosed glioma. These receptors are not linked to any known antigen. Noted time point: week 5, during vaccination. In every dose of vaccine, 300 ug of mutant IDH1 20-mer peptide was given alongside topical imiquimod. Some clones are missing from TCRdb's copy, which holds only in-frame ones; the method was immunoSEQ multiplex PCR. The sample has tens of thousands of clones; 70% to 90% are singletons. Sequenced material: PBMCs, taken from a glioma patient whose treatment included an IDH1 peptide vaccine. These receptors came from a middle-aged man with glioma.

This chain connects TRBV7-9 to TRBJ2-5; no clear D gene. CDR1 and CDR2 from the germline V gene are SEHNR and FQNEAQ (reference sequence). The ends were cut back, 3 bases at V and 5 bases at J, with 7 bases in the middle. This CDR3 is 12 amino acids long. CDR3 region: CASSFLSETQYF. CDR3 nucleotides: TGTGCCAGCAGCTTTCTGAGTGAGACCCAGTACTTC.

The genes are TRBV19 and TRBJ1-2, with 7 nucleotides matching TRBD1. CDR3 length: 14 amino acids. CDR1 and CDR2 from the germline V gene are LNHDA and SQIVND (reference sequence). The V and J ends lost 3 bases and 1 base, in that order; junction bases with no gene match: 2. The CDR3 here is CASSMGQLNYGYTF. The DNA for the CDR3 is TGTGCCAGTAGTATGGGACAGCTTAACTATGGCTACACCTTC.

The chain recombines TRBV9 with TRBJ1-1; 9 bases align to TRBD1. V trimming: 4 bases; J trimming: 2 bases; junction bases outside the gene matches: 6. This CDR3 region has 15 residues. Germline CDR1 and CDR2: SGDLS and YYNGEE. CDR3 in amino acids: CASSPRQGDNTEAFF. The CDR3 coding sequence is TGTGCCAGCAGCCCAAGACAGGGGGATAACACTGAAGCTTTCTTT.

The chain couples TRBV6-5 to TRBJ2-7, with 7 bases lining up with TRBD2. Looked up from germline, CDR1 is MNHEY and CDR2 is SVGAGI. V trimming: 2 bases; J trimming: 3 bases; junction bases outside the gene matches: 7. CDR3 length: 15 residues. The CDR3 protein is CASSYGEGGFYEQYF. CDR3 nucleotides: TGTGCCAGCAGTTACGGGGAGGGCGGCTTCTACGAGCAGTACTTC.

The rearrangement links TRBV25-1 to TRBJ2-3, with TRBD1 as a possible D gene (5 bases). In germline, CDR1 is MGHDK, CDR2 SYGVNS. V dropped 0 bases and J dropped 2 bases, with 6 bases sitting between them. This CDR3 has 14 amino acids. The CDR3 nucleotides are TGTGCCAGCAGTGAATACAGGGACACAGATACGCAGTATTTT. Protein sequence: CASSEYRDTDTQYF.

CDR3 bases: TGTGCCAGCAGTTACGACAGGGGGCTCTACGAGCAGTACTTC. Translation gives CASSYDRGLYEQYF. The chain has TRBV7-9 and TRBJ2-7; 10 bases fit TRBD1. The CDR3 sequence is 14 residues long. Trimming took 6 bases from V and 3 from J; bases not matched to a gene: 5. CDR1 SEHNR and CDR2 FQNEAQ come from the germline V gene (reference sequence).

This chain connects TRBV6-4 to TRBJ1-2, with a tentative D call TRBD1 (5 bases). Per germline, CDR1 MRHNA and CDR2 SNTAGT. The CDR3 consists of 14 residues. The V gene lost 6 bases and the J gene lost 3 bases, with 14 bases spanning the gap. The CDR3 spells CASSPGAADYGYTF. The CDR3 DNA sequence: TGTGCCAGCAGCCCCGGGGCAGCCGACTATGGCTACACCTTC.

The V call is TRBV4-1, the J call TRBJ2-3; 9 nucleotides align to TRBD2. With 2 bases clipped from V and 4 bases from J, the junction kept 4 bases outside the gene matches. Germline V CDR1 and CDR2: MGHRA, YSYEKL. The CDR3 extends over 15 amino acids. The CDR3 reads CASSQFLAGADTQYF. The CDR3 region has the DNA TGCGCCAGCAGCCAATTCTTAGCGGGAGCAGATACGCAGTATTTT.

V usage is TRBV27 and J usage is TRBJ1-2, with D possibly matching TRBD1 (5 bases). Looked up from germline, CDR1 is MNHEY and CDR2 is SMNVEV (reference sequence). The CDR3 is 16 residues long. The V end was cut by 8 bases, the J end by 8 bases, with 27 bases between. Here the CDR3 reads CASGPGHNQLLRGYTF. CDR3 bases: TGTGCCAGCGGGCCGGGGCACAATCAACTATTGCGCGGCTACACCTTC.

The chain uses TRBV5-1 and TRBJ2-3, with a possible D match to TRBD2 (5 bases). Deletions cut 4 bases from V and 4 bases from J, with 16 bases between. Germline lookup yields CDR1 SGHRS and CDR2 YFSETQ. The CDR3 covers 15 residues. The CDR3 here is CASSPGYLGADTQYF. CDR3 nucleotide sequence: TGCGCCAGCAGCCCGGGTTATCTCGGGGCAGATACGCAGTATTTT.

V gene TRBV28 combines with J gene TRBJ1-5, with D maybe TRBD1 (5 bases). The CDR3 spans 15 residues. CDR1 is MDHEN and CDR2 is SYDVKM in the germline V gene. With 4 bases removed from V and 0 bases from J, the gap between germline ends came to 10 bases. CDR3 nucleotide sequence: TGTGCCAGCAGTTCCACAGGCCTTAGCAATCAGCCCCAGCATTTT. Protein: CASSSTGLSNQPQHF.

The chain joins TRBV9 to TRBJ2-2; tentatively, D is TRBD1 or TRBD2 (5 bases each). The germline V and J ends were trimmed by 4 bases and 2 bases, with 15 bases remaining between them. This CDR3 is 16 amino acids long. CDR1 is SGDLS and CDR2 is YYNGEE in the germline V gene. CDR3 loop: CASSSSGTINTGELFF. The CDR3 DNA reads TGTGCCAGCAGCTCCTCCGGGACGATCAACACCGGGGAGCTGTTTTTT.

The rearrangement links TRBV9 to TRBJ2-7; 10 nucleotides align to TRBD2. Trimming took 3 bases from V and 4 from J; bases not matched to a gene: 4. Germline V gives CDR1 SGDLS, CDR2 YYNGEE. This CDR3 is 14 amino acids long. CDR3 residues: CASSAGTSVYEQYF. CDR3 coding DNA: TGTGCCAGCAGCGCCGGGACTAGCGTATACGAGCAGTACTTC.

This sequence joins TRBV28 and TRBJ2-5; D might be TRBD2 (5 bases). CDR3 size: 15 residues. Germline V gives CDR1 MDHEN, CDR2 SYDVKM. Deletions cut 5 bases from V and 4 bases from J, with 17 bases between. CDR3 sequence reads: CASSLPGLAGETQYF. The CDR3 DNA reads as TGTGCCAGCAGTCTCCCCGGTTTGGCGGGAGAGACCCAGTACTTC.

This clone was detected only once. The rearrangement uses TRBV21-1 and TRBJ2-1; the listed D gene, TRBD2, was not tested against the DNA. TRBV21-1 represents a pseudogene. This CDR3 has 18 amino acids. This CDR3 reads CASSKVRRWGRAYNEQFF. CDR3 nucleotide sequence: TGTGCCAGCAGCAAAGTGCGGCGGTGGGGGAGGGCCTACAATGAGCAGTTCTTC.

The rearrangement uses TRBV7-9 and TRBJ2-7, with 10 bases lining up with TRBD2. CDR3 length equals 15 residues. The J segment lost 7 bases and the V segment lost 5 bases, leaving 11 bases of the junction unmatched. From germline, CDR1 is SEHNR and CDR2 FQNEAQ (reference sequence). The CDR3 protein is CASSLPLAGEEEQYF. The CDR3 DNA reads TGTGCCAGCAGCCTCCCGCTAGCGGGGGAGGAAGAGCAGTACTTC.